This TCR beta chain is from a study of cytomegalovirus exposure and HLA in healthy donors. Study-level results: Cytomegalovirus-associated TCR beta chains were listed, numbering roughly 150. Rare sequences made up most TCRs, while some public TCRs were found in many donors. Per a later analysis, 18,000 or so TCR beta sequences showed association with HLA alleles at 0.05 false discovery rate.

CDR3 length equals 18 residues. The V end lost 4 bases, the J end lost 0 bases, and 17 bases lay between the germline ends. The germline CDR1 and CDR2 sequences are SGDLS and YYNGEE. In the case of this clone: Its specificity is not known.

Use of 60 Vbeta and 13 Jbeta primers characterized the PCR. In the original processing: Later, 65 million to 90 million unique TCR beta chains were counted in an analysis, and some 11 million of them were shared. The data were produced by immunoSEQ multiplex PCR, yet TCRdb's version contains in-frame clones alone and is incomplete. V and J calls and clone size are given by that table; D and trimming were obtained from the DNA. The sample yields approximately 160,000 clones, about 80% seen once. The receptor was derived from a woman aged 45-59 years in good health and CMV-seropositive. Sequences were obtained from PBMCs. The chain employs TRBV9 and TRBJ1-6; TRBD1 might be the D (6 bases). The CDR3 sequence is CASSSEPRQASYNSPLHF. The CDR3 bases are TGTGCCAGCAGCTCCGAGCCAAGACAGGCCTCCTATAATTCACCCCTCCACTTT.